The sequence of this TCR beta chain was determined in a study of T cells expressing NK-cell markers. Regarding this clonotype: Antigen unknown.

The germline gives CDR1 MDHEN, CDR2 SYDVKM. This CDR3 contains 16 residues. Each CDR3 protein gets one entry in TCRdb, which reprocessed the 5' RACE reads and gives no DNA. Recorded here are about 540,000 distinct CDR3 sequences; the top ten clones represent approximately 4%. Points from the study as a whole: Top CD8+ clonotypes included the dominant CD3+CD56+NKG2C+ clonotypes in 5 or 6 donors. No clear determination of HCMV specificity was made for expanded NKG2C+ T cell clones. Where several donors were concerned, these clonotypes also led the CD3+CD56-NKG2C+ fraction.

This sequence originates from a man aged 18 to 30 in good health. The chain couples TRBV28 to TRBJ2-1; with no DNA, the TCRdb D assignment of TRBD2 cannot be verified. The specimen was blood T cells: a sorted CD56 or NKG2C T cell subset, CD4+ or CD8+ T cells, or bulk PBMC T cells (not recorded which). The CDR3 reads CASTLYGPGAYNEQFF.